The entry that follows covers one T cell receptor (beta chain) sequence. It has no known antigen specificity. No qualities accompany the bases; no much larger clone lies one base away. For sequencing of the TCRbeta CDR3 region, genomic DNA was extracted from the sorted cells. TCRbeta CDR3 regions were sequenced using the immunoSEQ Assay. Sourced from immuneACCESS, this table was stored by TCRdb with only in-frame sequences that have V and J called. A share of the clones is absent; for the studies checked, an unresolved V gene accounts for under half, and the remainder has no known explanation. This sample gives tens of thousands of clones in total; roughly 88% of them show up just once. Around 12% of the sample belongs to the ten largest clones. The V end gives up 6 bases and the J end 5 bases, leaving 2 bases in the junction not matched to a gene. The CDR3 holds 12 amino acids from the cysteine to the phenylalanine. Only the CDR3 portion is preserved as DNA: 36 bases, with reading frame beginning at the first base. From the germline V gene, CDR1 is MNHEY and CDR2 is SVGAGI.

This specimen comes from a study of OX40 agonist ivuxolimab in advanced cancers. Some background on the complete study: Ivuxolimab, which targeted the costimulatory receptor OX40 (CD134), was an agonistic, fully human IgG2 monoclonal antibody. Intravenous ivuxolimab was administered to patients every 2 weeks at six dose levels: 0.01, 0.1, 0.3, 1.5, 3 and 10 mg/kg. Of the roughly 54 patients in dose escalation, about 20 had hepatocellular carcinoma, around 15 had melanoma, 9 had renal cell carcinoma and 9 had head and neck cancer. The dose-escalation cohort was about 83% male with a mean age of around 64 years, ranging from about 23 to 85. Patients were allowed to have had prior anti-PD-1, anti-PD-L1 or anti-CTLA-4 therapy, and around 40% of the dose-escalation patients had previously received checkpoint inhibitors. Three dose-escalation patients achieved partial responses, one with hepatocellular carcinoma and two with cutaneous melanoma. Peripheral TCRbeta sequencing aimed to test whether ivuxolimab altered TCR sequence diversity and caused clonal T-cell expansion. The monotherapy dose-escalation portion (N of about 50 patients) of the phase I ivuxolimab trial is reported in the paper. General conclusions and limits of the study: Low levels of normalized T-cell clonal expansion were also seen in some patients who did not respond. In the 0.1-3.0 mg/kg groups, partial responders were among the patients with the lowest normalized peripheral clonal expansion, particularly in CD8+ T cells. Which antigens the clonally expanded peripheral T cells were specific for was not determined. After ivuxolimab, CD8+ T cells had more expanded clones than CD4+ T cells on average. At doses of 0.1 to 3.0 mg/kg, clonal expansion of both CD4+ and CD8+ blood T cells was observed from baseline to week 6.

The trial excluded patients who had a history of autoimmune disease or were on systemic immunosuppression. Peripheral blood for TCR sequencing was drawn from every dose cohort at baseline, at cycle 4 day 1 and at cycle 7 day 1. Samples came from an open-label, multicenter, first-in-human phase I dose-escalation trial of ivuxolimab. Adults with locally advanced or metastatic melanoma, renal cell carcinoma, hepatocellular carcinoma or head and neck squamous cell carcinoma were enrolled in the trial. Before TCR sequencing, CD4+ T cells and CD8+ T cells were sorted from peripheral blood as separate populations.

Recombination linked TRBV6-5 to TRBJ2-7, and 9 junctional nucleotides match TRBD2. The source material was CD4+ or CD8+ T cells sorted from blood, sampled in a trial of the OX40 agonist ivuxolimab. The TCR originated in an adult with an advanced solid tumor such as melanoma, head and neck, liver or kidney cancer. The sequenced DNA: TGTGCCAGCAGAAGGACTAGCGACGAGCAGTACTTC. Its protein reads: CASRRTSDEQYF.